Detailed here is one T cell receptor beta chain. This clone is a singleton in its sample. Its specific antigen is unknown. Within one base of it there is no much larger clone, and no base qualities were kept. The library was produced with the immunoSEQ multiplex PCR assay. For the multiplex PCR, a mixture combining 60 forward primers for TCR Vbeta segments and 13 reverse primers for TCR Jbeta segments was used. A multiplex PCR assay on genomic DNA amplified the CDR3 region of rearranged TCR beta genes. The amplified TCR beta libraries were sequenced on the Illumina HiSeq System as 87-base-pair reads. As for the authors' bioinformatics: In a later analysis, tens of millions of unique TCR beta chains were counted across the roughly 670 repertoires, and roughly 9.9 million of these chains were shared by at least two donors. A nearest-neighbor algorithm error-corrected the raw reads and collapsed the reads into unique sequences, merging closely related sequences to remove PCR and sequencing errors. V, D and J gene segments were assigned by aligning CDR3 sequences to IMGT reference sequences. Each retained sequence needed at least a six-nucleotide match to both a V gene segment and a J gene segment. Rearrangements were called productive when the CDR3 lacked stop codons and stayed in frame with V and J; all others were non-productive. CDR3 was defined according to IMGT convention as the region running from the second conserved V-encoded cysteine to the conserved J-encoded phenylalanine. Sequences without an unambiguous match to a single V gene segment were excluded from the earlier analysis of a few hundred of the donors. In an earlier analysis of several hundred of the donors, a V segment was called functional when productive rearrangements were above 56.7%, and segregating when the standard deviation between donors exceeded 5%. To diagnose cytomegalovirus status from the catalog of TCR beta chain sequences, a statistical classification framework was built. V and J gene assignment, in a later analysis, came from comparing TCR nucleotide sequences with IMGT/GENE-DB human TR gene sequences. A later analysis assigned CDR3 sequences and most-parsimonious VDJ recombination scenarios with the TCRdist pipeline. A later analysis defined each TCR beta chain by its CDR3 amino acid sequence plus V-gene family, and excluded reads lacking a unique V-gene family. A later analysis removed 500 to 650 highly shared, low-generation-probability nucleotide sequences to deal with suspected cross-contamination and a sequencing artifact. In a later analysis, a clonal expansion index was calculated for each public chain from normalized within-repertoire ranks of inferred template counts. In a later analysis, generation probabilities were computed using a VDJ recombination model fitted to out-of-frame rearrangements, and the results were checked against IGoR. In a later analysis, TCR-TCR, TCR-HLA and TCR-CMV co-occurrence was scored with hypergeometric tests, and a repertoire-size bias correction was applied to TCR pairs. To estimate false discovery rates, a later analysis permuted the HLA or CMV assignments 20 times. A later analysis grouped co-occurring TCRs with DBSCAN, adding TCRdist sequence similarity when clustering within HLA-allele-positive subsets. Repertoires with fewer than 30,000 or more than 120,000 public chains, plus five repertoires with anomalous nucleotide sharing, were excluded from co-occurrence clustering. The table was pulled from immuneACCESS by TCRdb, which kept in-frame rearrangements only. Such tables lose some clones; where checked, under half of the loss comes from unresolved V genes, and the rest has no known cause. The DNA was the basis for D and trimming; V, J and clone size are from that table. The sample table holds approximately 220,000 clones, of which 76% were seen once. The ten most abundant clones make up 0.63% of the sample.

The sample comes from a study of cytomegalovirus exposure and HLA in healthy donors (dated by TCRdb to the late 2010s). Regarding the complete study: An earlier analysis of roughly 500 of the donors reported under 300 Gb of sequence data and about 120 million unique TCR beta sequences obtained from roughly 170 million T cells. Around 330 gigabases of sequencing data and around 80 million unique TCR sequences made up an early release that covered roughly 670 HLA-typed donors. Of the approximately 400 genotyped donors, 65% to 90% were placed in the genetic ancestry cluster associated with self-reported Caucasian donors. The study aimed to test whether cataloging public T cell receptors could reveal signatures of past pathogen exposure. Using immunosequencing, the study profiled T cell repertoires from around 670 subjects and related those repertoires to cytomegalovirus serostatus. In addition to the first cohort of 650 to 750 subjects, a separate validation cohort of 120 different subjects was used. The study combined high-throughput TCR immunosequencing, statistical association of individual TCRs with disease status, and machine learning to predict cytomegalovirus infection status. To study patterns of TCR occurrence, a later analysis re-analyzed previously published TCR beta repertoires from under 750 donors and added high-resolution HLA genotyping. In the later analysis, no new phenotypic data were used to find candidate immune exposures; instead, reliance was placed on TCR beta sequences and their occurrence across donors. An earlier analysis of approximately 640 of the donors applied high-throughput TCR beta sequencing to assess whether each TCR beta V gene segment acted as functional or pseudogenic. Donor age, sex, ethnicity and CMV serostatus were collected together with the repertoire data. A later genetic analysis used genome-wide SNP genotypes for about 65% of the 666 donors, treating that subset as a discovery cohort. All discovery cohort repertoires had been generated on a single sequencing platform. Both class I and class II loci were covered by HLA typing, at four-digit resolution. The number of typed donors differed by locus: about 629-640 for A, B, C, DRB1 and DQB1; some 500 for DQA1; approximately 600 for DPA1; and 450 to 480 for DPB1. Because of strong linkage in the cohort, five DR-DQ haplotypes were treated as single units for association and clustering. Across roughly 420 genotyped donors of the cohort, an average of roughly 250,000 unique TCR beta nucleotide sequences per donor were sequenced, and roughly 18% of those sequences were non-productive. On the study overall, not on this receptor specifically: A further reported finding was that TCR beta sequences accurately predicted the HLA-A and HLA-B alleles for most subjects in the first cohort. Linkage disequilibrium might explain the correlated functional status among segregating V segments, but an unknown experimental factor could not be ruled out. In a later analysis, around 15,000 TCR beta sequences were associated with specific HLA alleles at a false discovery rate of 0.05. Because counts were too low, about 15 rarely observed V segments, including chromosome 9 orphons, were left out of the earlier analysis of about 620 of the donors. According to a later analysis, TCR association rates differed among HLA loci, with DRB1 alleles showing the most associated TCRs and HLA-C alleles showing the fewest. A later analysis reported that several top co-occurrence clusters appeared linked to parvovirus B19, influenza, CMV and Epstein-Barr virus. Compared with equally common non-associated chains, HLA-associated TCR beta chains in a later analysis were more clonally expanded and had lower generation probabilities. Because some donors lacked HLA typing at each locus, the association tests relied only on the typed subset. Most TCR sequences were observed very rarely across donors, whereas some public TCRs were present in many individuals. A group of highly shared sequence variants was considered likely to be a technical artifact of the sequencing pipeline. The presence/absence analyses assumed that sequencing depth was roughly uniform across donors, and that assumption may not be true. The classifier was reported to diagnose cytomegalovirus status with high specificity and sensitivity in both the original and validation cohorts. In vitro tests confirmed that a few of the cytomegalovirus-associated TCR beta chains recognize cytomegalovirus antigens. In a later analysis, most CMV-associated TCR beta chains were found to appear HLA-restricted, with HLA associations seemingly driven largely by CMV exposure. The study gave a list of over 150 TCR beta chains associated with cytomegalovirus. Strong co-occurrence of HLA alleles, especially DR and DQ, made assigning TCR associations to individual alleles difficult. For the cohort, immune exposure information was limited to CMV serostatus. The 87-base-pair reads could not distinguish some IMGT-functional V segments, including TRBV6-2 and TRBV6-3, so those segments were excluded. The cohort was sequenced for TCR beta chains only, and without alpha or paired-chain data the features that could be detected were limited. V-gene and J-gene trimming of TCR beta chains was associated with a missense DCLRE1C variant in a later genetic analysis, and the association was replicated in an independent cohort. In an earlier analysis of 587 of the donors, most TCR beta V segments appeared in productive rearrangements about 90% or about 30% of the time, broadly matching IMGT annotations. According to the authors, the approach could potentially be generalized to other disease states and immunological phenotypes. Compared with the roughly 720-donor mean, donors in an Asian-associated ancestry cluster had fewer N-insertions in productive TCRs, according to a later genetic analysis.

Its CDR3 holds 21 amino acids, cysteine through phenylalanine. The CDR3 DNA has 63 bases and is translated from base 1. According to the germline V gene, CDR1 reads MGHRA and CDR2 reads YSYEKL. V loses 0 bases, J loses 6 bases, and the germline ends lie 30 bases apart. The cohort consisted of hundreds of healthy bone marrow donors. All cohort members were sampled while nominally healthy, although unrecorded immune exposures were likely present. The donor tested CMV seronegative, placing the donor among the 350 or so seronegative members of the cohort. Each donor provided a peripheral blood sample, and peripheral blood mononuclear cells were used for TCR beta sequencing. The Qiagen DNeasy Blood Extraction Kit was used to extract genomic DNA from the blood cell samples.

The specimen sequenced was PBMCs. The V and J genes are TRBV4-1 and TRBJ1-5, with the identity of the D gene unclear. The sequence was collected from a man younger than 30 in good health and CMV-seronegative. The nucleotides are TGCGCCAGCAGCCAAGATTTTATCGCCCTAAGGGAGCCATTGTTTCGTCAGCCCCAGCATTTT. It specifies CASSQDFIALREPLFRQPQHF.